Following are 9 T cell receptor beta chains from one sample sequenced in a study of T cells after yellow fever vaccination. TCRdb re-called the 5' RACE reads with MiXCR, one entry per CDR3 protein. The table shows hundreds of thousands of distinct CDR3 sequences, with 8.7% occurring only once. Sequencing was performed on PBMCs, taken on the day of the first yellow fever vaccination. These receptors all stem from a young man who received the YFV17D yellow fever vaccine.

This clonotype was seen many times. The chain couples TRBV5-4 to TRBJ1-4, with TRBD1 matching 8 bases. Germline lookup yields CDR1 SGHNT and CDR2 YYREEE (reference sequence). V was pared by 2 bases and J by 7 bases, with 7 bases of the junction left unmatched. The CDR3 is made up of 15 amino acids. The CDR3 region has the DNA TGTGCCAGCAGCTTATCTGCAGGGGGCGGTGAAAAACTGTTTTTT. The encoded protein is CASSLSAGGGEKLFF.

This clonotype was observed at least ten times. The V and J genes are TRBV5-1 and TRBJ2-2; no firm D call. Germline CDR1 is SGHRS and CDR2 is YFSETQ. Trimming left V 5 bases short and J 4 bases short, with 15 bases between. This CDR3 has 15 amino acids. This CDR3 is CASRPRTDLTGELFF. CDR3 nucleotides: TGCGCCAGCAGACCCAGGACGGACCTCACCGGGGAGCTGTTTTTT.

This clonotype was found a few times. This rearrangement joins TRBV3-1 to TRBJ1-2; no clear D. Germline V gene lookup returns CDR1 LGHDT and CDR2 YNNKEL (reference sequence). The CDR3 runs 12 residues. V lost 1 base and J lost 7, with 7 bases in between. The CDR3 protein is CASSQGLGGYTF. DNA for the CDR3: TGTGCCAGCAGCCAAGGTCTGGGTGGCTACACCTTC.

The chain recombines TRBV4-1 with TRBJ2-5, with TRBD1 identical over 9 bases. This CDR3 contains 15 residues. The J segment lost 5 bases and the V segment lost 6 bases, leaving 10 bases of the junction unmatched. The germline V gene encodes CDR1 MGHRA and CDR2 YSYEKL. The CDR3 DNA follows: TGCGCCAGCAGTCCGGCCGGGACAGGGTGGGAGACCCAGTACTTC. Translated, it gives CASSPAGTGWETQYF.

This clonotype was seen a handful of times. The rearrangement links TRBV6-2 or TRBV6-3 to TRBJ2-7, with 8 bases fitting TRBD1. Germline CDR1 MNHEY, CDR2 SVGEGT. This CDR3 spans 16 amino acids. J was trimmed by 3 bases and V by 6 bases; bases with no gene match: 13. CDR3 sequence (DNA): TGTGCCAGCAGAAGCCATACAGGGGGTGACAACTACGAGCAGTACGTC. Translated, it gives CASRSHTGGDNYEQYV.

The chain couples TRBV7-7 to TRBJ2-3; D ambiguous. The CDR3 runs to 12 residues. Germline V gene lookup returns CDR1 SSHAT and CDR2 FNYEAQ (reference sequence). The CDR3 DNA is TGTGCTACCGGGCTTATGGCATATACGCAGTATTTT. It yields the protein CATGLMAYTQYF.

This clonotype was detected ten times or more. The genes are TRBV4-1 and TRBJ2-1; 7 nucleotides align to TRBD1. From germline, CDR1 is MGHRA and CDR2 YSYEKL. The CDR3 extends over 13 amino acids. V was pared by 5 bases and J by 9 bases, with 7 bases of the junction left unmatched. The CDR3 loop is CASSSRTGREQFF. Written as DNA, the CDR3 is TGCGCCAGCAGCTCAAGGACAGGTCGTGAGCAGTTCTTC.

This chain links TRBV7-9 with TRBJ1-6; 12 nucleotides match TRBD1. Germline values: CDR1 SEHNR, CDR2 FQNEAQ (reference sequence). J lost 10 bases, V lost 5 bases, and 3 bases had no gene match. The CDR3 runs to 14 residues. CDR3 residues: CASSRGQGASPLHF. The CDR3 DNA sequence: TGTGCCAGCAGCAGGGGACAGGGGGCGTCACCCCTCCACTTT.

This clonotype showed up just a few times. The chain recombines TRBV9 with TRBJ1-1; D is unclear. This CDR3 comprises 11 residues. The germline V gene has CDR1 SGDLS and CDR2 YYNGEE. Trimming stripped 4 bases from V and 6 bases from J, with 7 bases between. This chain's CDR3 is CASSRDSEAFF. CDR3 coding DNA: TGTGCCAGCAGCAGGGATTCTGAAGCTTTCTTT.